The clone carrying this T cell receptor (beta chain) was seen a few times. Its antigen remains unidentified. These data originate in a study of identical twins. Template switching, a step in the protocol, added a universal primer site, and cDNA carried unique molecular identifiers. TCRdb recomputed calls from the 5' RACE reads with MiXCR, one row per CDR3 protein. The data contain more than 400,000 distinct CDR3 sequences, about 16% of them singletons. The trim removed 3 bases at V and 4 bases at J, leaving 10 bases unmatched. Per the germline V gene, CDR1 is SGHRS and CDR2 is YFSETQ. The CDR3 extends over 16 amino acids. Study conclusions and caveats: Monozygotic twin pairs showed more out-of-frame TCR alpha sharing than models estimated. Possibly, invariant MAIT and iNKT cells partly confounded zero-insertion analyses. Cord blood's abundant beta clonotypes had fewer insertions, unlike memory repertoires.

This sample also appeared in a second study, on yellow fever vaccine responses in identical twins.

The sample comprised CD4+ T cells sorted from blood. The rearrangement joins TRBV5-1 to TRBJ2-5; TRBD1 aligns across 9 bases. This clonotype was obtained from a woman between 18 and 29 years old in good health. The CDR3 DNA follows: TGCGCCAGCAGCTCATGGGGACAGGGACTCGCAGAGACCCAGTACTTC. This encodes CASSSWGQGLAETQYF.